This TCR beta chain appears in the sequencing data of a study of sequential checkpoint blockade in melanoma. With 6 bases clipped from V and 5 bases from J, the junction kept 13 bases outside the gene matches. The germline CDR1 and CDR2 sequences are SGDLS and YYNGEE. The CDR3 totals 16 residues. The treatment was: randomized to nivolumab then ipilimumab (arm A) or the reverse (arm B). Assay used: immunoSEQ multiplex PCR; TCRdb lists only in-frame clones, some missing. The sample carries some 6,000 clones, approximately 51% recorded once. The sample here was CD8+ T cells sorted from blood (inferred from file names), taken from a patient given nivolumab and ipilimumab in sequence. The clonotype comes from a human donor with melanoma. This chain uses TRBV9 with TRBJ1-2; 10 bases match TRBD1. The DNA for the CDR3 is TGTGCCAGCACCGCCAGACAGGGGGCGACCCTTTATGGCTACACCTTC. This gives the protein CASTARQGATLYGYTF.